The 5 T cell receptor beta chains given below trace back to one sample, sequenced in a study of regulatory T cells in long-lasting Graves disease. Described time point: newly diagnosed GD, antithyroid drugs for less than 3 months. After RNA was extracted from PBMCs, the TCR library was made from it. For TCR beta, libraries came from iRepertoire HTBI primers and Arm-PCR of CDR3 regions. TCRdb processed the multiplex PCR reads anew with MiXCR; each CDR3 protein has one entry. The profile covers about 620,000 distinct CDR3 sequences, with 15% to 20% appearing a single time and about 18% taken by the ten largest. The same data also contributed to another study, on T cells in Graves' hyperthyroidism and ophthalmopathy.

The sequenced sample was peripheral blood mononuclear cells (PBMCs), obtained at new diagnosis, from a patient treated with antithyroid drugs. Source of these receptors: a young woman with Graves disease.

The V call is TRBV5-1, the J call TRBJ1-2; D remains ambiguous. V was pared by 4 bases and J by 2 bases, with 15 bases between. CDR3 size: 15 residues. The germline CDR1 and CDR2 sequences are SGHRS and YFSETQ. The CDR3 coding sequence is TGCGCCAGCAGCCCGAACAGCGATTTAAACTATGGCTACACCTTC. As protein: CASSPNSDLNYGYTF.

The chain recombines TRBV19 with TRBJ2-1; 7 bases line up with TRBD2. The germline V gene has CDR1 LNHDA and CDR2 SQIVND (reference sequence). This CDR3 region has 14 residues. J gave up 3 bases and V 5 bases, and 4 bases lay outside the gene matches. For the CDR3, the DNA is TGTGCCAGTAGTTCGCTAGCGGACTACAATGAGCAGTTCTTC. Protein: CASSSLADYNEQFF.

This clonotype occurred a few times. This chain connects TRBV7-2 to TRBJ1-5; no clear D gene. This CDR3 has 15 amino acids. Germline V gene data show CDR1 as SGHTA and CDR2 as FQGNSA. Trimming took 4 bases from V and 5 from J, leaving 15 bases between them. The CDR3 here is CASSSQDTTDQPQHF. CDR3 coding DNA: TGTGCCAGCAGCTCCCAAGACACCACGGATCAGCCCCAGCATTTT.

The table lists this clonotype with a few counts. This sequence joins TRBV30 and TRBJ2-5; unclear D gene. Germline V gives CDR1 GTSNPN, CDR2 SVGIG (reference sequence). The CDR3 runs to 13 residues. Trimming pared 0 bases from V and 7 bases from J, leaving 12 bases between. The CDR3 nucleotides read TGTGCCTGGAGTGTGGCCGACTTGGGGACCCAGTACTTC. This codes for CAWSVADLGTQYF.

The V and J genes are TRBV4-2 and TRBJ2-7, with a tentative D call TRBD1 (7 bases). Germline values: CDR1 LGHNA, CDR2 YNFKEQ. Trimming shortened V by 4 bases and J by 7 bases, and 20 bases separated the two germline ends. The CDR3 length is 15 residues. Here the CDR3 DNA reads TGTGCCAGCAGCCCGACATATGGACAGGCGGGGGAGCAGTACTTC. Residues: CASSPTYGQAGEQYF.